This is a list of T cell receptor beta chains from one sample in a study of regulatory T cells in long-lasting Graves disease. TCRdb re-derived calls from the multiplex PCR reads in MiXCR, one entry per CDR3 protein. The sample lists 320,000 or so distinct CDR3 sequences, about a sixth seen once, with about two fifths in the top ten. The sequencing used peripheral blood mononuclear cells (PBMCs), collected at new diagnosis, from a patient treated with antithyroid drugs. Every receptor here comes from a female donor with Graves disease. The CDR3 runs from the conserved cysteine through the conserved F or W. D genes are given only for firm matches. The listing skips clone size in some rows; elsewhere it reads once, few, many or a size class.

v_call	clone_size	j_call	d_call	cdr3_nt	cdr3_aa
TRBV5-6	many	TRBJ2-3	TRBD2	TGTGCCAGCAGCTTGGCGGGACTAGCGGGAGTAACAGATACGCAGTATTTT	CASSLAGLAGVTDTQYF
TRBV7-9	many	TRBJ2-3	-	TGTGCCAGCAGCTTAGGAAGGGGGTTCGATACGCAGTATTTT	CASSLGRGFDTQYF
TRBV11-2	-	TRBJ2-7	TRBD2	TGTGCCAGCAGCCTGTACCTAGCGGGAGATTCGGAAGAGCAGTACTTC	CASSLYLAGDSEEQYF
TRBV3-1	many	TRBJ1-3	-	TGTGCCAGCAGCCAAGATAACTTAATAGGAAACACCATATATTTT	CASSQDNLIGNTIYF
TRBV13	-	TRBJ2-2	TRBD2	TGTGCCAGCAGCAGGGCTAGCGGCAACACCGGGGAGCTGTTTTTT	CASSRASGNTGELFF
TRBV29-1	many	TRBJ2-3	TRBD2	TGCAGCGGATATATGGGAGGGCCGACAGATACGCAGTATTTT	CSGYMGGPTDTQYF
TRBV30	many	TRBJ2-5	-	TGTGCCTGTAGTCCCGGGACACCACTTGGAGAGACCCAGTACTTC	CACSPGTPLGETQYF
TRBV6-1	many	TRBJ1-2	-	TGTGCCACCCTGTCCGAGCCCGTAGGGCGAGGCTACACCTTC	CATLSEPVGRGYTF
TRBV18	many	TRBJ2-4	TRBD1	TGTGCCAGCTCACCACAACGACAGGGCGCCCGACACAAAAACATTCAGTACTTC	CASSPQRQGARHKNIQYF
TRBV24-1	many	TRBJ2-1	-	TGTGCCACCAGTGATCCGACAGGAACCTACAATGAGCAGTTCTTC	CATSDPTGTYNEQFF
TRBV7-9	many	TRBJ2-2	-	TGTGCCAGCAGCTTAGTGGTGTTCATCGCGAACACCGGGGAGCTGTTTTTT	CASSLVVFIANTGELFF
TRBV28	-	TRBJ2-7	-	TGTGCCAGCAGTGCTCTGGAGGGATACGAGCAGTACTTC	CASSALEGYEQYF
TRBV5-6	-	TRBJ2-1	-	TGTGCCAGCAGCTCGGCGGCACGGGACGCCCACAATGAGCAGTTCTTC	CASSSAARDAHNEQFF
TRBV11-2	-	TRBJ2-3	-	TGTGCCAGCAGCTTAGTTCACACACTAAGCACAGATACGCAGTATTTT	CASSLVHTLSTDTQYF
TRBV30	many	TRBJ1-1	-	TGTGCCTGGAGAAGGACGGAGAACACTGAAGCTTTCTTT	CAWRRTENTEAFF
TRBV20-1	many	TRBJ2-7	-	TGCAGTGCTAGAGATTGGACAGTATACGAGCAGTACTTC	CSARDWTVYEQYF
TRBV27	many	TRBJ2-2	-	TGTGCCAGCAGTTTTAGCAGGAACTACGGGGAGCTGTTTTTT	CASSFSRNYGELFF
TRBV6-9	many	TRBJ2-7	-	TGTGCCAGCAGTTTAACAGGGACCTTGGGCCTATCTGGCGAGCAGTACTTC	CASSLTGTLGLSGEQYF
TRBV11-2	-	TRBJ1-2	-	TGTGCCAGCAGCCTCCAGTCCGATTTACTTGATGGCTACACCTTC	CASSLQSDLLDGYTF
TRBV6-1	-	TRBJ2-5	-	TGTGCCAGCAGTGGGTTTAGGGGTGAAGAGACCCAGTACTTC	CASSGFRGEETQYF
TRBV20-1	-	TRBJ2-7	TRBD2	TGCAGTGCTACTATATCGACTAGCAGAAAAAAGGACGAGCAGTACTTC	CSATISTSRKKDEQYF
TRBV2	many	TRBJ2-1	-	TGTGCCAGTCGGAGGGCCCTAATCGTCGATGCCAATGAGCAGTTCTTC	CASRRALIVDANEQFF
TRBV7-8	many	TRBJ2-1	TRBD1	TGTGCCAGCAGCTTTGGTGAATCGGTGGACAGGGGGCGGAATGAGCAGTTCTTC	CASSFGESVDRGRNEQFF
TRBV20-1	many	TRBJ1-3	-	TGCAGTGCTAGAGAAGGGGGGTCTGGGGACAAGATTTTT	CSAREGGSGDKIF
TRBV12-5	-	TRBJ2-7	TRBD2	TGTGCTAGTGGTTTGGCCAATAGCGGGACCTACGAGCAGTACTTC	CASGLANSGTYEQYF
TRBV2	many	TRBJ1-5	-	TGTGCCAGCAGATTACGGCCTAATCAGCCCCAGCATTTT	CASRLRPNQPQHF
TRBV19	many	TRBJ2-2	-	TGTGCCGTCCGTGGGCTAGAGGGTCCCGGGGAGCTGTTTTTT	CAVRGLEGPGELFF
TRBV2	many	TRBJ2-3	-	TGTGCCAGCAGTGAAGGAGGGGTTAGCACAGATACGCAGTATTTT	CASSEGGVSTDTQYF
TRBV3-1	many	TRBJ2-7	-	TGTGCCAGCAGCCAAGAAGCAGGGAAAGCCGAGCAGTACTTC	CASSQEAGKAEQYF
TRBV7-3	-	TRBJ2-1	-	TGTGCCAGCAGCTCCTCGCCGGATGAGCAGTTCTTC	CASSSSPDEQFF
TRBV28	many	TRBJ1-4	-	TGTGCCAGCACCTTGATGGACCGTAATGAAAAACTGTTTTTT	CASTLMDRNEKLFF
TRBV28	-	TRBJ1-5	TRBD1	TGTGCCAGCAGCCGAGGACAGGAAACCCCCAATCAGCCCCAGCATTTT	CASSRGQETPNQPQHF
TRBV9	many	TRBJ1-6	-	TGCGCCAGCAGCCAACAGGACTCACCCCTCCACTTT	CASSQQDSPLHF
TRBV27	many	TRBJ1-2	-	TGTGCCAGCGGAGCCCCTGCCCCCTATGGCTACACCTTC	CASGAPAPYGYTF
TRBV2	many	TRBJ2-7	-	TGTGCCAGCGGCGGGACGGCCTCCCTAGAGCAGTACTTC	CASGGTASLEQYF
TRBV11-3	-	TRBJ1-2	TRBD1	TGTGCCAGCAGCCTCAGGGGGGATAACGGCTACACCTTC	CASSLRGDNGYTF
TRBV28	-	TRBJ2-7	TRBD1	TGTGCCAGCAGTTTGCCTTCGGGACAGGGCTCCTACGAGCAGTACTTC	CASSLPSGQGSYEQYF
TRBV7-3	many	TRBJ2-3	-	TGTGCCAGCAGCTTAAGAGTTCCAGGGGCGTTTGATACGCAGTATTTT	CASSLRVPGAFDTQYF
TRBV27	many	TRBJ2-5	TRBD1	TGTGCCAGCAGTTGGGACAGGAGGGAGACCCAGTACTTC	CASSWDRRETQYF
TRBV19	many	TRBJ2-7	TRBD1	TGTGCCAGTAGTATTCTTGGACAGGGGGTCTACGAGCAGTACTTC	CASSILGQGVYEQYF
TRBV20-1	-	TRBJ2-7	-	TGCAGTACCGCAAGGATGGCCAGACACGAGCAGTACTTC	CSTARMARHEQYF
TRBV10-3	few	TRBJ1-4	-	TGTGCCATCAGGGGGTATGGGAATGAAAAACTGTTTTTT	CAIRGYGNEKLFF